This T cell receptor (beta chain) appears in the sequencing data of a study of blood T cell repertoires in COVID-19 (dated by TCRdb to 2018 to 2020). Background on the whole study: Collaborator samples came from the United States, Italy and Spain and covered acute and convalescent phases of COVID-19. The material from the prospective study consisted of cDNA or gDNA derived from T cells, B-cell-depleted T cells, or PBMCs. Deeply sampled blood TCRbeta repertoires from subjects exposed to, actively infected with, or recovered from COVID-19 were included in the dataset. The repertoires were released in a freely available public database meant as a resource for research on the immune response to SARS-CoV-2. The samples were drawn from two sources: the first 160 participants of the ongoing ImmuneRACE study, and over 1,000 subjects contributed by 6 global collaborators. A de-identified subject ID, COVID-19 status, age in years and sex were almost always included in the sample metadata. Where available, HLA class I and class II types were obtained from metadata supplied by the sample provider rather than from assay-based typing.

This clone has only a few counts. Its antigen is currently not known. Base qualities are not provided; no much larger clone lies one nucleotide away. Whole blood was collected in K2EDTA tubes by collaborating institutions according to the institutions' own protocols. Collaborator samples were shipped for TCRbeta analysis as frozen whole blood, isolated PBMCs, or DNA extracted from either sample type. V is reduced by 3 bases and J by 4 bases, leaving a spacing of 15 bases between them. From a lookup of the germline V gene, CDR1 and CDR2 are SGHTA and FQGNSA. Its CDR3 holds 15 amino acids, cysteine through phenylalanine. CDR3 DNA only is kept here, 45 bases in frame from base 1. The immunoSEQ Assay, a bias-controlled multiplex PCR, was used to amplify TCRbeta CDR3 regions from genomic DNA. In the source study's methods: The number of nucleated cells in each sample was estimated by amplification of reference gene primers within the assay. Sequence reads were collapsed and filtered to measure the absolute abundance of every unique TCRbeta CDR3 rearrangement. For each sample, productive Simpson clonality was calculated as the square root of Simpson's diversity index across productive rearrangements. Imported from immuneACCESS, the table was reduced by TCRdb to in-frame sequences with V and J called. These copies leave out some clones; in studies compared against another copy, an unresolved V gene accounts for under half, and the cause of the remainder is not known. V, J and clone size derive from that table, while D and trimming were established from the DNA sequence. The sample table shows fewer than 150,000 clones, and around 76% are seen once. The ten largest clones represent 2% to 2.5% of the sample.

Study-wide findings and limitations: The amount of clinical and demographic metadata varied by source and participant and was provided uncurated.

The sample comprised peripheral blood. This clonotype was sampled from a man in his 70s with acute or convalescent COVID-19. This chain is built from TRBV7-2 and TRBJ1-2; no D gene call is confident. At the DNA level, the sequence is TGTGCCAGCAGCTTCTTCCCGGGAGAGGTCTATGGCTACACCTTC. It is translated as CASSFFPGEVYGYTF.